This T cell receptor beta chain came from a study of blood T cells in healthy people across ages. For the second PCR, which ran for roughly 6 to 12 cycles, a sample-barcoded 5' primer and a J-beta primer mix were used. Every sample gave at least 3 million paired-end reads containing CDR3. From the 5' RACE reads, TCRdb called clonotypes with MiXCR, one entry per CDR3 protein. The table shows just over 1 million distinct CDR3 sequences, with less than 50% occurring only once. Trimming took 1 base from V and 2 from J; bases not matched to a gene: 10. This CDR3 region has 18 residues. CDR1 and CDR2 from the germline V gene are MGHRA and YSYEKL.

This sequence originates from a woman aged 55-70 years in good health. V usage is TRBV4-1 and J usage is TRBJ2-2; 7 bases are a match to TRBD1. Sequencing was done on a sample of blood. Written as DNA, the CDR3 is TGCGCCAGCAGCCAAGGCTCAGACAGGGCCGATAACACCGGGGAGCTGTTTTTT. It translates to CASSQGSDRADNTGELFF.